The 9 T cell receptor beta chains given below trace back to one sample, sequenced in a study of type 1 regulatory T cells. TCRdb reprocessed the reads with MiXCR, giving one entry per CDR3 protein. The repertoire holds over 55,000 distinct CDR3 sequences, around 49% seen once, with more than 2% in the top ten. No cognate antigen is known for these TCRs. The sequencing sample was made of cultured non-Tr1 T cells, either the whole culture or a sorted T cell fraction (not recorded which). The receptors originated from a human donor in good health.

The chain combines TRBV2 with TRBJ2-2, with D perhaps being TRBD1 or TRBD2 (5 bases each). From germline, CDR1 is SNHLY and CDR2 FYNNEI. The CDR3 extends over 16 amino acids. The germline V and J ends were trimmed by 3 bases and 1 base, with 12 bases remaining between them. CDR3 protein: CASSEVGGWNTGELFF. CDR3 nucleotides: TGTGCCAGCAGTGAGGTTGGGGGATGGAACACCGGGGAGCTGTTTTTT.

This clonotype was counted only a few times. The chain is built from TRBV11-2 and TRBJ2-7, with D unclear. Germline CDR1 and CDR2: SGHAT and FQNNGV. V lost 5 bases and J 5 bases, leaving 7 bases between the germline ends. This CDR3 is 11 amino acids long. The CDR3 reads CASSPRDEQYF. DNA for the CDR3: TGTGCCAGCAGCCCAAGGGACGAGCAGTACTTC.

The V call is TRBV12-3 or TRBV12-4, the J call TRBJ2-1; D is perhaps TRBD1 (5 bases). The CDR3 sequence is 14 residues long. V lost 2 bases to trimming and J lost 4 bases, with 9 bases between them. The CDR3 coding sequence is TGTGCCAGCAGTTTAATGGGGCGGTACAATGAGCAGTTCTTC. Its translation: CASSLMGRYNEQFF.

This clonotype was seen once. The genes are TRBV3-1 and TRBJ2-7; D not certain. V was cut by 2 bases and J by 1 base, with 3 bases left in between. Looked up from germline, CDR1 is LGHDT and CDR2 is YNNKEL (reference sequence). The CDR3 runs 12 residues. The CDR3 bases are TGTGCCAGCAGCCAAACATCCTACGAGCAGTACTTC. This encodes CASSQTSYEQYF.

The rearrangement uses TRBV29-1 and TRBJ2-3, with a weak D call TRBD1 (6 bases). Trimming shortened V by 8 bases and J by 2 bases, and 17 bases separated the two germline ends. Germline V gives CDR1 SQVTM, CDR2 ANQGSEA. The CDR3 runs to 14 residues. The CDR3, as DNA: TGCAGCACCGGACAGCGGATGTCCACAGATACGCAGTATTTT. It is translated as CSTGQRMSTDTQYF.

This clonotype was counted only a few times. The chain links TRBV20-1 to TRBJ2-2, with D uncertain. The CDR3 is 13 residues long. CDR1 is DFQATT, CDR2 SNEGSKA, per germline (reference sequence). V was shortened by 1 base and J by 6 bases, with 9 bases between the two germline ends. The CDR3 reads CSARAIFSGELFF. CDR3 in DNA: TGCAGTGCTAGAGCGATATTTTCCGGGGAGCTGTTTTTT.

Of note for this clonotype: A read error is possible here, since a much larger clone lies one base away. CDR3 loop: CASSLRLTSTEAFF. The CDR3 region has the DNA TGTGCCAGCAGCTTACGACTGACGAGCACTGAAGCTTTCTTT. V usage is TRBV7-2 and J usage is TRBJ1-1; the D is unclear. Deletions cut 2 bases from V and 4 bases from J, with 11 bases between. Germline V gene data show CDR1 as SGHTA and CDR2 as FQGNSA. The CDR3 has 14 residues.

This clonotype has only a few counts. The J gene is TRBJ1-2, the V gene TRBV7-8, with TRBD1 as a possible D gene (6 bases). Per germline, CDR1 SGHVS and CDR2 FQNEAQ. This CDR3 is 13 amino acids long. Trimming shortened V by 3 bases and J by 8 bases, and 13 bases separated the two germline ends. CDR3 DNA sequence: TGTGCCAGCAGCTTTACAGGGTTGGGAGGCTACACCTTC. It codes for CASSFTGLGGYTF.

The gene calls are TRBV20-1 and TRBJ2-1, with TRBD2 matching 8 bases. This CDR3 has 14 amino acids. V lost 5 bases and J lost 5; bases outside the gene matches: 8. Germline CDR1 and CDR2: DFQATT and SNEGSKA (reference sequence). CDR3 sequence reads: CSAPGTSKDNEQFF. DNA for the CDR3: TGCAGTGCTCCCGGGACTAGTAAGGACAATGAGCAGTTCTTC.